Sequencing of this T cell receptor beta chain was carried out in a study of cytotoxic CD8 clonotypes in ibrutinib-treated CLL. Study as a whole: Productive templates per sample averaged nearly 260,000; productive rearrangements, 94,082.

Germline values: CDR1 SGHVS, CDR2 FNYEAQ. The CDR3 contains 13 residues. The V end was cut by 2 bases, the J end by 7 bases, with 9 bases between. Assay used: immunoSEQ multiplex PCR; TCRdb lists only in-frame clones, some missing. Counted here are 250,000 to 350,000 clones, approximately 76% occurring once; the ten biggest clones make up roughly 5%. This clonotype was sampled from a human donor with chronic lymphocytic leukemia. Specimen: PBMCs, collected at disease progression, from a patient treated with ibrutinib. The rearrangement links TRBV7-6 to TRBJ1-5; D ambiguous. The CDR3 sequence is CASSLSPSQPQHF. DNA of the CDR3: TGTGCCAGCAGCTTAAGTCCCAGCCAGCCCCAGCATTTT.